This T cell receptor (beta chain) was sequenced in a study of T cells after yellow fever vaccination. CDR1 is SGHTA and CDR2 is FQGNSA in the germline V gene. With V trimmed by 4 bases and J by 1 base, 3 bases remained unmatched. The CDR3 runs to 14 residues. Via MiXCR, TCRdb re-called the 5' RACE reads, giving one row per CDR3 protein. In the table there are about 360,000 distinct CDR3 sequences, approximately 5.7% of which are singletons. This clonotype was detected many times. The starting material was PBMCs, obtained 5 days after the yellow fever booster vaccination. The chain combines TRBV7-2 with TRBJ2-7; TRBD1 agrees at 8 bases. This clonotype was sampled from a man aged 25-45 years who received the YFV17D yellow fever vaccine. The CDR3 DNA follows: TGTGCCAGCAGCTCCTGGACAGGGTCCTACGAGCAGTACTTC. Its protein product is CASSSWTGSYEQYF.